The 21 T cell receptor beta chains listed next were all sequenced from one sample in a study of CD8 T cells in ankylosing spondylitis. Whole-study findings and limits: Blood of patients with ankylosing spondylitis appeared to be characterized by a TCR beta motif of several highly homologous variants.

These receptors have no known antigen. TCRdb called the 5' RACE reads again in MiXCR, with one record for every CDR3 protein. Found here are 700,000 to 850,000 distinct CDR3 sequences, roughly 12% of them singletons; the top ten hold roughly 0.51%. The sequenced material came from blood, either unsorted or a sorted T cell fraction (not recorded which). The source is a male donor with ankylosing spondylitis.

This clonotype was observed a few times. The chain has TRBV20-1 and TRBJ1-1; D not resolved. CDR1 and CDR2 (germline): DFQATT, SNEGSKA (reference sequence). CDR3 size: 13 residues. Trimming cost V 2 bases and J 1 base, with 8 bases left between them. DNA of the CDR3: TGCAGTGCTAGATCTGACACGAACACTGAAGCTTTCTTT. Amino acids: CSARSDTNTEAFF.

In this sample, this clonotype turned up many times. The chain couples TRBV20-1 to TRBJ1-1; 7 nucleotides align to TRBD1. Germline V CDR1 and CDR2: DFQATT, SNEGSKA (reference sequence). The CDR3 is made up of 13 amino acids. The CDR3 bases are TGCAGCGCAGCGGGACAGCTGAACACTGAAGCTTTCTTT. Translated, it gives CSAAGQLNTEAFF.

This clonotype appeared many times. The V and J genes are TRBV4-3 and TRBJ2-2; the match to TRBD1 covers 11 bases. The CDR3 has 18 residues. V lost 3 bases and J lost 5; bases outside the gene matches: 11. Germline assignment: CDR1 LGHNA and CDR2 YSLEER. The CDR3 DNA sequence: TGCGCCAGCAGCCAGGAACCCCCGGGACAGGGGGTAACCGGGGAGCTGTTTTTT. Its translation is CASSQEPPGQGVTGELFF.

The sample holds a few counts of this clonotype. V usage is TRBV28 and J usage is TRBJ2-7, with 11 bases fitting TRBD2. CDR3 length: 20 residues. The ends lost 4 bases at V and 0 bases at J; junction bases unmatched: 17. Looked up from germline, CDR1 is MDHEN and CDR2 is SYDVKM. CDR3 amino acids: CASSSEAARLAGGSSYEQYF. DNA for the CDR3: TGTGCCAGCAGTTCGGAAGCAGCGAGGCTAGCGGGAGGATCCTCCTACGAGCAGTACTTC.

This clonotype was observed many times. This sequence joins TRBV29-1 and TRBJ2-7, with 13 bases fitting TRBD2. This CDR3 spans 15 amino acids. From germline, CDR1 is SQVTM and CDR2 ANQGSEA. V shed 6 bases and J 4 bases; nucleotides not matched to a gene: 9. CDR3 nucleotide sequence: TGCAGCGTCGTACCACTAGCGGGAGGGAGGTACGAGCAGTACTTC. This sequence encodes CSVVPLAGGRYEQYF.

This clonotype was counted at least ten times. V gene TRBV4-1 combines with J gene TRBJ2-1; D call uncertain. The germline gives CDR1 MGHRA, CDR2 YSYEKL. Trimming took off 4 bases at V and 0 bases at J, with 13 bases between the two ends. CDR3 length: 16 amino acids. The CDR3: CASSPTVSRSYNEQFF. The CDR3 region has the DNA TGCGCCAGCAGCCCGACCGTCAGCCGCTCCTACAATGAGCAGTTCTTC.

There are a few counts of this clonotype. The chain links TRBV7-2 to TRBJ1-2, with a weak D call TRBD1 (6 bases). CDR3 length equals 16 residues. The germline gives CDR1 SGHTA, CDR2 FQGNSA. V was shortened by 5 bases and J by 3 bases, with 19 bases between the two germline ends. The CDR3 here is CASSQSSRGRDYGYTF. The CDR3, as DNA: TGTGCCAGCAGCCAGAGTTCCAGGGGCAGGGACTATGGCTACACCTTC.

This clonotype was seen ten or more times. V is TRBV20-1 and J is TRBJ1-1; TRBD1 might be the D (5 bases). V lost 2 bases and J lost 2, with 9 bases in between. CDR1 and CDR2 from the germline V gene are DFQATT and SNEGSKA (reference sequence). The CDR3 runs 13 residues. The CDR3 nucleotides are TGCAGTGCTAGAAGGGGCCTAAACACTGAAGCTTTCTTT. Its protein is CSARRGLNTEAFF.

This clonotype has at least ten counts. The CDR3 is CASSPEGWGPASTEAFF. CDR3 nucleotides: TGTGCCAGCTCACCAGAAGGTTGGGGGCCGGCGAGCACTGAAGCTTTCTTT. This chain joins TRBV18 and TRBJ1-1, with D tentatively TRBD1 (6 bases). Trimming removed 2 bases from V and 4 bases from J, with 20 bases in between. Germline loops: CDR1 KGHSH, CDR2 LQKENI. The CDR3 sequence is 17 residues long.

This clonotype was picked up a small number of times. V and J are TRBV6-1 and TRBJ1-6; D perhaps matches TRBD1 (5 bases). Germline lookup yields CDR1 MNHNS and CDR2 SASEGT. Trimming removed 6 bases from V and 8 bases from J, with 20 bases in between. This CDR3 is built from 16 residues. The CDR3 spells CASRPIPGDSDSPLHF. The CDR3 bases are TGTGCCAGCAGGCCGATACCCGGGGACTCGGATTCACCCCTCCACTTT.

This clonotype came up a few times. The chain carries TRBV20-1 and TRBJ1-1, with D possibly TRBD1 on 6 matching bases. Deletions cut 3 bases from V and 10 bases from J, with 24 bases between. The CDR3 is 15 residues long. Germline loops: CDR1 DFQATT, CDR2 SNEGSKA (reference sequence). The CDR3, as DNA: TGCAGTGCTAGTGGTAGGGGGGTGAGGGTCGAGGGAGCTTTCTTT. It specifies CSASGRGVRVEGAFF.

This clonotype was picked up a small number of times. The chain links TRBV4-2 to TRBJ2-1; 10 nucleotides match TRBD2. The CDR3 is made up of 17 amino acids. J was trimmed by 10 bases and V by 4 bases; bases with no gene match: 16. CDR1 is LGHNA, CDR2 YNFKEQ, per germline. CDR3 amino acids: CASSRYPLGTSVVEQFF. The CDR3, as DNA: TGTGCCAGCAGCCGCTACCCACTAGGGACTAGCGTTGTAGAGCAGTTCTTC.

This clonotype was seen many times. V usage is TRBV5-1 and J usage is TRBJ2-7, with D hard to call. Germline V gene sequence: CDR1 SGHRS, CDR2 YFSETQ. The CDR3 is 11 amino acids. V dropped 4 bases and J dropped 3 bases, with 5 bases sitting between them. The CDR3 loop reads CASSGIYEQYF. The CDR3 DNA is TGCGCCAGCAGCGGGATCTACGAGCAGTACTTC.

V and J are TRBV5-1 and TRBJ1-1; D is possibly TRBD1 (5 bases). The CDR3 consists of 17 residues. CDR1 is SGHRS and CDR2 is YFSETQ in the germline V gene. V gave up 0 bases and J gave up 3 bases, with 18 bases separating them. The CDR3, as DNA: TGCGCCAGCAGCTTGGCCGGCTGGGGGACTAAGTACACTGAAGCTTTCTTT. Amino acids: CASSLAGWGTKYTEAFF.

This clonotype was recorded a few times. The CDR3, as DNA: TGTGCCAGCAGTCACTCCGGGACTCCCTACGAGCAGTACTTC. Translation gives CASSHSGTPYEQYF. The chain is built from TRBV27 and TRBJ2-7, with D tentatively TRBD2 (6 bases). This CDR3 contains 14 residues. V dropped 5 bases and J dropped 2 bases, with 13 bases sitting between them. The V gene's germline CDR1 is MNHEY and CDR2 SMNVEV (reference sequence).

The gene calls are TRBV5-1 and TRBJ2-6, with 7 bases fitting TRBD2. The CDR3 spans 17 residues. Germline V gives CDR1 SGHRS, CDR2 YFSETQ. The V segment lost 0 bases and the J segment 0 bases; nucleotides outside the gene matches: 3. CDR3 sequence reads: CASSLEGLSSGANVLTF. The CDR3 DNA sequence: TGCGCCAGCAGCTTGGAGGGACTAAGCTCTGGGGCCAACGTCCTGACTTTC.

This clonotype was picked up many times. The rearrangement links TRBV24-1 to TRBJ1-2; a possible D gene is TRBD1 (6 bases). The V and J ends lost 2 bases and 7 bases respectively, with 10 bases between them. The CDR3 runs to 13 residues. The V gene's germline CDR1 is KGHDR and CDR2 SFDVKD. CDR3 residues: CATSDSGGRGYTF. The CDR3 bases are TGTGCCACCAGTGATTCCGGGGGCCGTGGCTACACCTTC.

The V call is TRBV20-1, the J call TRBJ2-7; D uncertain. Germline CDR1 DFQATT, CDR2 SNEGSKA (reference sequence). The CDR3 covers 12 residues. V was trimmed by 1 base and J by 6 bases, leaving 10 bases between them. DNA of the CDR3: TGCAGTGCTAGAGCGGGCGCCGGCGAGCAGTACTTC. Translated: CSARAGAGEQYF.

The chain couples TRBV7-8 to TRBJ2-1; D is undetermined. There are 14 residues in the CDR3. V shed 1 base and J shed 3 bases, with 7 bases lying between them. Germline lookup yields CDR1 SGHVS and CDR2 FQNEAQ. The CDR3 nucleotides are TGTGCCAGCAGCTTAGAACCATACTACAATGAGCAGTTCTTC. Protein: CASSLEPYYNEQFF. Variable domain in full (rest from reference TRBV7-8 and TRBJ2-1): GAGVSQSPRYKVAKRGQDVALRCDPISGHVSLFWYQQALGQGPEFLTYFQNEAQLDKSGLPSDRFFAERPEGSVSTLKIQRTQQEDSAVYLCASSLEPYYNEQFFGPGTRLTVL.

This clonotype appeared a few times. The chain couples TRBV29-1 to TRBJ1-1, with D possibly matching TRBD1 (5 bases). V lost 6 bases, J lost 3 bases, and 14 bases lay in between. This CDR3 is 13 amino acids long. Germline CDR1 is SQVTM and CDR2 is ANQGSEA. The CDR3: CSVSIGGYTEAFF. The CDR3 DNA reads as TGCAGCGTGAGCATTGGGGGGTACACTGAAGCTTTCTTT.

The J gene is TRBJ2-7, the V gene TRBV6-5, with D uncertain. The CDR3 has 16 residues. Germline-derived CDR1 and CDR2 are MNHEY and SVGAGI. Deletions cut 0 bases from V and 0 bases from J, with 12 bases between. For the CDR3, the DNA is TGTGCCAGCAGTTACTCGAGTGTAGGGTCCTCCTACGAGCAGTACTTC. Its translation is CASSYSSVGSSYEQYF.